These 7 T cell receptor beta chains share one sample of origin, sequenced in a study of CD8 T cells in ankylosing spondylitis. MiXCR was run by TCRdb on the 5' RACE reads, yielding one entry per CDR3 protein. The profile shows fewer than 250,000 distinct CDR3 sequences, approximately 10% of them singletons. The material sequenced was blood, either unsorted or a sorted T cell fraction (not recorded which). Receptor source: a male donor with ankylosing spondylitis or in good health (not recorded which).

This clonotype was detected ten times or more. The chain joins TRBV9 to TRBJ2-2; a possible D gene is TRBD1 (5 bases). The V gene's germline CDR1 is SGDLS and CDR2 YYNGEE. The CDR3 is 16 amino acids. V was pared by 1 base and J by 3 bases, with 13 bases between. The CDR3 loop reads CASSVFSRVDTGELFF. The CDR3 coding sequence is TGTGCCAGCAGCGTATTTTCCAGGGTGGACACCGGGGAGCTGTTTTTT.

This clonotype was seen many times. V and J are TRBV11-1 and TRBJ2-7; 9 bases agree with TRBD2. The trim removed 0 bases at V and 0 bases at J, leaving 12 bases unmatched. The CDR3 has 19 residues. The germline V gene encodes CDR1 SGHAT and CDR2 FQDESV (reference sequence). Written as DNA, the CDR3 is TGTGCCAGCAGCTTAGCGCTGGTAGCGGGGGCGATGAACTCCTACGAGCAGTACTTC. Encoded protein: CASSLALVAGAMNSYEQYF.

V gene TRBV7-2 combines with J gene TRBJ2-1; no reliable D call. V lost 1 base and J 3 bases, leaving 7 bases between the germline ends. The germline V gene has CDR1 SGHTA and CDR2 FQGNSA. The CDR3 covers 14 residues. CDR3 in DNA: TGTGCCAGCAGCTTAGAGGGTCTCTACAATGAGCAGTTCTTC. Its protein is CASSLEGLYNEQFF.

This clonotype occurred many times. The chain combines TRBV20-1 with TRBJ2-7; 12 nucleotides match TRBD2. The CDR3 length is 15 residues. V lost 1 base and J lost 1; bases outside the gene matches: 2. CDR1 is DFQATT, CDR2 SNEGSKA, per germline (reference sequence). The CDR3 protein is CSARGTSGASYEQYF. CDR3 coding DNA: TGCAGTGCTAGAGGGACTAGCGGGGCTTCCTACGAGCAGTACTTC.

This clonotype has a count of ten or more. J is TRBJ2-1 and V is TRBV5-1, with D perhaps matching TRBD2 (5 bases). The germline V gene encodes CDR1 SGHRS and CDR2 YFSETQ. The length of the CDR3 is 15 residues. V was clipped by 0 bases and J by 4 bases, with 11 bases between them. The CDR3 sequence is CASSLVPGGYNEQFF. The CDR3 region has the DNA TGCGCCAGCAGCTTGGTGCCAGGAGGTTACAATGAGCAGTTCTTC.

The V and J genes are TRBV14 and TRBJ2-7, with D perhaps being TRBD1 or TRBD2 (5 bases each). This CDR3 has 12 amino acids. Per the germline V gene, CDR1 is SGHDN and CDR2 is FVKESK. With 4 bases removed from V and 8 bases from J, the gap between germline ends came to 12 bases. The CDR3: CASSLGASQQYF. CDR3 coding DNA: TGTGCCAGCAGCCTCGGGGCGTCTCAGCAGTACTTC.

The chain joins TRBV12-3 or TRBV12-4 to TRBJ1-3; D call uncertain. CDR3 length: 12 residues. The germline V and J ends were trimmed by 4 bases and 4 bases, with 5 bases remaining between them. DNA for the CDR3: TGTGCCAGCAGTTACGGAGGAAACACCATATATTTT. Its translation is CASSYGGNTIYF.